This T cell receptor (beta chain) was profiled in a study of synovial regulatory T cells in juvenile arthritis. Findings and limits, study-wide: Synovial Treg CDR3 sequences overlapped more with iaTregs than other circulating Tregs. TCR diversity was lower in inflammation-associated blood Treg cells than in other blood Treg cells. Across patients, iaTreg TCR repertoires were mostly private, partly shared with synovial Teff and blood CPL.

Concerning this clone: Its antigen remains unknown.

Data came from immunoSEQ multiplex PCR; TCRdb stores just in-frame clones and leaves some out. Its listing shows 7,500 to 10,000 clones. Donors were more than nine juvenile idiopathic arthritis patients with active disease. There are 13 residues in the CDR3. DNA is not on record. The V gene's germline CDR1 is SEHNR and CDR2 FQNEAQ (reference sequence). V and J are TRBV7-9 and TRBJ1-2; TCRdb gives TRBD1 as the D gene, but with no DNA this cannot be confirmed. Sequenced sample: Treg cells from blood. Stated subset: remaining (HLA-DR-negative) circulating blood Treg cells. The source of this sequence is a donor between 2 and 35 years old with juvenile idiopathic arthritis. This chain's CDR3 is CASSLGQGYGYTF.